This is a list of T cell receptor beta chains from one sample in a study of T cells after yellow fever vaccination. TCRdb processed the 5' RACE reads anew with MiXCR; each CDR3 protein has one entry. The data contain roughly 50,000 distinct CDR3 sequences, about 7.9% of them singletons. The sequenced sample was CD8+ T cells sorted from PBMCs, obtained around 16 days after the first yellow fever vaccination. The receptors here all came from a man in his late teens or twenties who received the YFV17D yellow fever vaccine. Each CDR3 is given with its conserved first and last residue. Fields, in order: J gene, D gene, clone size, V gene, CDR3 protein, CDR3 DNA. D genes are given only for firm matches. Size is omitted from some rows. Given values are once, few, many or a class for expanded clones.

J gene: TRBJ1-4
D gene: .
clone size: many
V gene: TRBV4-3
CDR3 protein: CASSQERGTGEKLFF
CDR3 DNA: TGCGCCAGCAGCCAAGAACGTGGGACGGGGGAAAAACTGTTTTTT

J gene: TRBJ2-1
D gene: .
clone size: many
V gene: TRBV5-1
CDR3 protein: CASSLARGNEQFF
CDR3 DNA: TGCGCCAGCAGCTTGGCTAGGGGCAATGAGCAGTTCTTC

J gene: TRBJ2-2
D gene: .
clone size: many
V gene: TRBV19
CDR3 protein: CASLGANGELFF
CDR3 DNA: TGTGCCAGTCTTGGGGCAAACGGGGAGCTGTTTTTT

J gene: TRBJ2-1
D gene: .
clone size: many
V gene: TRBV12-3/TRBV12-4
CDR3 protein: CASSFQGFPYNEQFF
CDR3 DNA: TGTGCCAGCAGCTTTCAGGGGTTCCCCTACAATGAGCAGTTCTTC

J gene: TRBJ2-1
D gene: .
clone size: many
V gene: TRBV10-3
CDR3 protein: CAISEDNSYNEQFF
CDR3 DNA: TGTGCCATCAGTGAGGATAACTCCTACAATGAGCAGTTCTTC

J gene: TRBJ2-7
D gene: .
clone size: many
V gene: TRBV4-3
CDR3 protein: CASSQDRSGGSGYEQYF
CDR3 DNA: TGCGCCAGCAGCCAAGATCGGAGTGGGGGATCGGGGTACGAGCAGTACTTC

J gene: TRBJ2-4
D gene: .
clone size: many
V gene: TRBV4-3
CDR3 protein: CASSQDPGFVKNIQYF
CDR3 DNA: TGCGCCAGCAGCCAAGATCCGGGGTTTGTTAAAAACATTCAGTACTTC

J gene: TRBJ2-3
D gene: .
clone size: many
V gene: TRBV11-2
CDR3 protein: CASSLPFSALVTDTQYF
CDR3 DNA: TGTGCCAGCAGCCTCCCCTTTAGCGCATTGGTTACAGATACGCAGTATTTT

J gene: TRBJ2-5
D gene: .
clone size: many
V gene: TRBV7-9
CDR3 protein: CASSLVLGEETQYF
CDR3 DNA: TGTGCCAGCAGCTTAGTTCTCGGGGAAGAGACCCAGTACTTC

J gene: TRBJ2-3
D gene: .
clone size: many
V gene: TRBV7-8
CDR3 protein: CASSLAGTERPQYF
CDR3 DNA: TGTGCCAGCAGCTTAGCAGGGACGGAGAGGCCTCAGTATTTT

J gene: TRBJ2-7
D gene: .
clone size: .
V gene: TRBV29-1
CDR3 protein: CSVGGGAGNEQYF
CDR3 DNA: TGCAGCGTTGGAGGGGGGGCAGGGAACGAGCAGTACTTC

J gene: TRBJ2-2
D gene: .
clone size: many
V gene: TRBV5-4
CDR3 protein: CASSRSGVLSGELFF
CDR3 DNA: TGTGCCAGCAGCCGTTCGGGGGTCCTGTCCGGGGAGCTGTTTTTT

J gene: TRBJ1-5
D gene: .
clone size: many
V gene: TRBV27
CDR3 protein: CASSLEQFNQPQHF
CDR3 DNA: TGTGCCAGCAGTTTAGAGCAGTTCAATCAGCCCCAGCATTTT

J gene: TRBJ2-1
D gene: TRBD1
clone size: many
V gene: TRBV12-3/TRBV12-4
CDR3 protein: CASSFQGVVGMEQFF
CDR3 DNA: TGTGCCAGCAGTTTTCAGGGGGTAGTGGGTATGGAGCAGTTCTTC

J gene: TRBJ1-1
D gene: .
clone size: .
V gene: TRBV7-6
CDR3 protein: CASSNPQSGGTEAFF
CDR3 DNA: TGTGCCAGCAGCAATCCACAGTCGGGTGGAACTGAAGCTTTCTTT

J gene: TRBJ1-3
D gene: TRBD1
clone size: many
V gene: TRBV12-3/TRBV12-4
CDR3 protein: CASARPQGARNTIYF
CDR3 DNA: TGTGCCAGCGCTCGGCCCCAGGGGGCGCGAAACACCATATATTTT

J gene: TRBJ2-7
D gene: TRBD2
clone size: many
V gene: TRBV6-5
CDR3 protein: CASGTVGGREDYEQYF
CDR3 DNA: TGTGCCAGCGGAACGGTGGGGGGACGGGAGGACTACGAGCAGTACTTC

J gene: TRBJ1-5
D gene: .
clone size: many
V gene: TRBV20-1
CDR3 protein: CSARGLIGGLSQPQHF
CDR3 DNA: TGCAGTGCTAGAGGTCTGATCGGGGGGCTCAGTCAGCCCCAGCATTTT

J gene: TRBJ2-3
D gene: .
clone size: .
V gene: TRBV3-1
CDR3 protein: CASSKEVAAQSTDTQYF
CDR3 DNA: TGTGCCAGCAGCAAAGAGGTCGCAGCTCAAAGCACAGATACGCAGTATTTT

J gene: TRBJ1-2
D gene: .
clone size: few
V gene: TRBV6-5
CDR3 protein: CASSSLRGANYGYTF
CDR3 DNA: TGTGCCAGCAGTTCCCTCCGGGGGGCAAACTATGGCTACACCTTC

J gene: TRBJ2-1
D gene: TRBD2
clone size: many
V gene: TRBV27
CDR3 protein: CASSESGVNEQFF
CDR3 DNA: TGTGCCAGCAGTGAGAGCGGGGTCAATGAGCAGTTCTTC

J gene: TRBJ2-3
D gene: .
clone size: many
V gene: TRBV29-1
CDR3 protein: CSVVLPGRTDTQYF
CDR3 DNA: TGCAGCGTTGTATTACCCGGACGCACAGATACGCAGTATTTT

J gene: TRBJ2-3
D gene: .
clone size: many
V gene: TRBV4-3
CDR3 protein: CASSPTLRTITDTQYF
CDR3 DNA: TGCGCCAGCAGCCCCACTTTAAGGACTATCACAGATACGCAGTATTTT

J gene: TRBJ1-5
D gene: .
clone size: .
V gene: TRBV28
CDR3 protein: CASSFLRGKQPQHF
CDR3 DNA: TGTGCCAGCAGTTTCCTGAGGGGGAAACAGCCCCAGCATTTT

J gene: TRBJ2-1
D gene: .
clone size: many
V gene: TRBV12-3/TRBV12-4
CDR3 protein: CASSPTGPPLSHNEQFF
CDR3 DNA: TGTGCCAGCAGCCCAACAGGGCCCCCCTTATCCCACAATGAGCAGTTCTTC

J gene: TRBJ2-5
D gene: .
clone size: many
V gene: TRBV7-9
CDR3 protein: CASSQPREGWTGQTQYF
CDR3 DNA: TGTGCCAGCAGCCAACCACGTGAAGGGTGGACGGGACAGACCCAGTACTTC

J gene: TRBJ1-2
D gene: TRBD1
clone size: few
V gene: TRBV5-6
CDR3 protein: CASRLNRGESYTF
CDR3 DNA: TGTGCCAGCAGACTGAACAGGGGAGAGAGCTACACCTTC

J gene: TRBJ2-3
D gene: .
clone size: many
V gene: TRBV6-4
CDR3 protein: CASSDSPQEGTQYF
CDR3 DNA: TGTGCCAGCAGTGACTCCCCCCAAGAAGGTACGCAGTATTTT

J gene: TRBJ1-2
D gene: .
clone size: .
V gene: TRBV7-9
CDR3 protein: CASSLVTTYGYTF
CDR3 DNA: TGTGCCAGCAGCTTAGTAACTACTTATGGCTACACCTTC

J gene: TRBJ1-1
D gene: .
clone size: many
V gene: TRBV5-1
CDR3 protein: CASSSSGRNTEAFF
CDR3 DNA: TGCGCCAGCAGCTCTTCAGGGCGGAACACTGAAGCTTTCTTT

J gene: TRBJ2-2
D gene: .
clone size: many
V gene: TRBV12-3/TRBV12-4
CDR3 protein: CASSGAQSRADNTGELFF
CDR3 DNA: TGTGCCAGCAGTGGGGCCCAGAGCCGGGCTGATAACACCGGGGAGCTGTTTTTT

J gene: TRBJ2-5
D gene: .
clone size: many
V gene: TRBV12-3/TRBV12-4
CDR3 protein: CASSPADRETQYF
CDR3 DNA: TGTGCCAGCAGTCCAGCAGACAGGGAGACCCAGTACTTC

J gene: TRBJ2-3
D gene: TRBD2
clone size: many
V gene: TRBV7-8
CDR3 protein: CASSLQRGGRDTQYF
CDR3 DNA: TGTGCCAGCAGCTTACAGCGGGGGGGCCGAGATACGCAGTATTTT

J gene: TRBJ1-2
D gene: .
clone size: many
V gene: TRBV27
CDR3 protein: CASSSLADYYGYTF
CDR3 DNA: TGTGCCAGCAGTTCTCTGGCGGATTACTATGGCTACACCTTC

J gene: TRBJ1-5
D gene: .
clone size: many
V gene: TRBV3-1
CDR3 protein: CADYVGGNQPQHF
CDR3 DNA: TGTGCCGATTACGTGGGGGGCAATCAGCCCCAGCATTTT

J gene: TRBJ2-2
D gene: TRBD2
clone size: many
V gene: TRBV11-2
CDR3 protein: CASSPPLAGGNTGELFF
CDR3 DNA: TGTGCCAGCAGCCCCCCACTAGCGGGGGGGAACACCGGGGAGCTGTTTTTT

J gene: TRBJ1-2
D gene: .
clone size: many
V gene: TRBV29-1
CDR3 protein: CSVGSGPLYGYTF
CDR3 DNA: TGCAGCGTGGGGTCAGGGCCCCTCTATGGCTACACCTTC

J gene: TRBJ1-1
D gene: .
clone size: many
V gene: TRBV5-1
CDR3 protein: CASSFQQGTEAFF
CDR3 DNA: TGCGCCAGCAGCTTTCAACAGGGAACTGAAGCTTTCTTT

J gene: TRBJ2-7
D gene: TRBD1
clone size: many
V gene: TRBV5-5
CDR3 protein: CASSLVRTGSGYEQYF
CDR3 DNA: TGTGCCAGCAGCTTGGTTCGGACAGGGAGTGGGTACGAGCAGTACTTC

J gene: TRBJ2-1
D gene: TRBD2
clone size: .
V gene: TRBV4-1
CDR3 protein: CASSFPGTSNEQFF
CDR3 DNA: TGCGCCAGCAGCTTCCCCGGGACTAGCAATGAGCAGTTCTTC

J gene: TRBJ1-5
D gene: TRBD1
clone size: many
V gene: TRBV5-5
CDR3 protein: CASSPGQGHNQPQHF
CDR3 DNA: TGTGCCAGCAGCCCCGGACAGGGACACAATCAGCCCCAGCATTTT

J gene: TRBJ2-6
D gene: TRBD1
clone size: many
V gene: TRBV7-3
CDR3 protein: CASSPGQGGYGANVLTF
CDR3 DNA: TGTGCCAGCAGTCCGGGACAGGGCGGATACGGGGCCAACGTCCTGACTTTC

J gene: TRBJ1-6
D gene: .
clone size: many
V gene: TRBV4-3
CDR3 protein: CASSSDSSYNSPLHF
CDR3 DNA: TGCGCCAGCAGCTCAGACAGCTCCTATAATTCACCCCTCCACTTT

J gene: TRBJ2-1
D gene: TRBD2
clone size: many
V gene: TRBV12-3/TRBV12-4
CDR3 protein: CASSLDGTTDEQFF
CDR3 DNA: TGTGCCAGCAGTTTAGATGGGACTACGGATGAGCAGTTCTTC

J gene: TRBJ1-5
D gene: TRBD1
clone size: .
V gene: TRBV5-5
CDR3 protein: CASSALTGGANQPQHF
CDR3 DNA: TGTGCCAGCAGCGCACTGACAGGGGGCGCGAATCAGCCCCAGCATTTT

J gene: TRBJ2-2
D gene: .
clone size: .
V gene: TRBV7-6
CDR3 protein: CASTMLQGSNTGELFF
CDR3 DNA: TGTGCCAGCACCATGTTACAGGGATCAAACACCGGGGAGCTGTTTTTT

J gene: TRBJ2-5
D gene: .
clone size: few
V gene: TRBV7-9
CDR3 protein: CASSLTLETQYF
CDR3 DNA: TGTGCCAGCAGCCTGACGTTGGAGACCCAGTACTTC

J gene: TRBJ2-1
D gene: .
clone size: .
V gene: TRBV6-6
CDR3 protein: CASSPTNYNEQFF
CDR3 DNA: TGTGCCAGCAGCCCGACAAATTACAATGAGCAGTTCTTC

J gene: TRBJ2-7
D gene: .
clone size: .
V gene: TRBV5-7
CDR3 protein: CAMGPGTRGYEQYF
CDR3 DNA: TGTGCCATGGGCCCCGGGACACGGGGCTACGAGCAGTACTTC

J gene: TRBJ2-4
D gene: .
clone size: many
V gene: TRBV27
CDR3 protein: CASSDRKTLAKNIQYF
CDR3 DNA: TGTGCCAGCAGCGACAGAAAAACGTTAGCCAAAAACATTCAGTACTTC

J gene: TRBJ1-1
D gene: .
clone size: many
V gene: TRBV4-3
CDR3 protein: CASSQDMAANFYTEAFF
CDR3 DNA: TGCGCCAGCAGCCAAGATATGGCGGCAAACTTCTACACTGAAGCTTTCTTT

J gene: TRBJ2-3
D gene: TRBD1
clone size: many
V gene: TRBV20-1
CDR3 protein: CSAPRLRTGWLRDTQYF
CDR3 DNA: TGCAGTGCTCCTCGATTAAGGACAGGGTGGTTGAGAGATACGCAGTATTTT

J gene: TRBJ2-3
D gene: .
clone size: .
V gene: TRBV3-1
CDR3 protein: CASSQDTPVYPSTDTQYF
CDR3 DNA: TGTGCCAGCAGCCAAGATACCCCAGTATATCCTAGCACAGATACGCAGTATTTT

J gene: TRBJ2-1
D gene: TRBD2
clone size: few
V gene: TRBV20-1
CDR3 protein: CSARVSGGYNEQFF
CDR3 DNA: TGCAGTGCTAGAGTAAGCGGGGGGTACAATGAGCAGTTCTTC